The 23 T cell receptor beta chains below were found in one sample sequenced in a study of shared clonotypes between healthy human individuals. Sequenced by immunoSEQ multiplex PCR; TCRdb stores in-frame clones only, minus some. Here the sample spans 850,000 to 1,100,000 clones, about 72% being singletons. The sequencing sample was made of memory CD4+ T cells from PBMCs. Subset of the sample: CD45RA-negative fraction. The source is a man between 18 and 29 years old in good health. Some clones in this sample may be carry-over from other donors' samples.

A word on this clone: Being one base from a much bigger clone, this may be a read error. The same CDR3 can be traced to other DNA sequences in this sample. In DNA form, the CDR3 reads TGTGCCAGCAGCCTAGAGAGCTATGGCTACACCTTC. Translating gives CASSLESYGYTF. The chain links TRBV28 to TRBJ1-2; D is unresolved. The germline CDR1 and CDR2 sequences are MDHEN and SYDVKM. The CDR3 extends over 12 amino acids. With 6 bases removed from V and 4 bases from J, the gap between germline ends came to 9 bases.

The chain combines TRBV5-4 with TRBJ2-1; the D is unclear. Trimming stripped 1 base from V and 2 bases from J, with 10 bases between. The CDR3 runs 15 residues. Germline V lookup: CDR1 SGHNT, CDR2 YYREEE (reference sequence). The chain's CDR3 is CASSLSLLTYNEQFF. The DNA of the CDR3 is TGTGCCAGCAGCTTGTCCCTGCTTACCTACAATGAGCAGTTCTTC.

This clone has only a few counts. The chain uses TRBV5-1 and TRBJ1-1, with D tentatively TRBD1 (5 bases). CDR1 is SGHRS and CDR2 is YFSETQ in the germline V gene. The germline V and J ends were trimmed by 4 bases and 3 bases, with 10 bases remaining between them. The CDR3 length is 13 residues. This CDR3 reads CASSRGGDTEAFF. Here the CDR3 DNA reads TGCGCCAGCAGCCGCGGGGGAGACACTGAAGCTTTCTTT.

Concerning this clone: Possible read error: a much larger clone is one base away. The CDR3 region has the DNA TGTGCCAGCAATTTGTACACTGAAGCTTTCTTT. It codes for CASNLYTEAFF. V gene TRBV6-5 combines with J gene TRBJ1-1; D is unresolved. Germline lookup yields CDR1 MNHEY and CDR2 SVGAGI. The CDR3 consists of 11 residues. Trimming pared 7 bases from V and 3 bases from J, leaving 6 bases between.

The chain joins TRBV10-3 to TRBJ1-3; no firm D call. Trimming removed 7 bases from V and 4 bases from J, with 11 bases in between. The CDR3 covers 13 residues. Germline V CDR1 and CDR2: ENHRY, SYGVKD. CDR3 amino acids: CAITKVVGNTIYF. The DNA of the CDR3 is TGTGCCATCACCAAAGTTGTGGGAAACACCATATATTTT.

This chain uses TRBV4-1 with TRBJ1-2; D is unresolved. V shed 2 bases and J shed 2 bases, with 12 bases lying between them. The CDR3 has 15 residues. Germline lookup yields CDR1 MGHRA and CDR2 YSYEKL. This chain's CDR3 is CASSQQLGENYGYTF. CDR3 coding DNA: TGCGCCAGCAGCCAACAGCTAGGAGAGAACTATGGCTACACCTTC.

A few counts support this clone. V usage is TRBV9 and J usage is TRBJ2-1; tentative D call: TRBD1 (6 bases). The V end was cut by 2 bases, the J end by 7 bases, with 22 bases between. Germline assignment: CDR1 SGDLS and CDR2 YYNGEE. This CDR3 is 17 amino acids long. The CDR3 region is CASSVPQGRPTGNEQFF. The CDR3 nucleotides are TGTGCCAGCAGCGTTCCGCAGGGGCGGCCTACGGGGAATGAGCAGTTCTTC.

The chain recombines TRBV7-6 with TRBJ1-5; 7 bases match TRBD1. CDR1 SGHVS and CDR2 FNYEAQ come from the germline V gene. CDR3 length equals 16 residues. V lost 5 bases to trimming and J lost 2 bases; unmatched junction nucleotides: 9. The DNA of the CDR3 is TGTGCCAGCAGCACAAGACAGGGATTTCGCAATCAGCCCCAGCATTTT. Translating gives CASSTRQGFRNQPQHF.

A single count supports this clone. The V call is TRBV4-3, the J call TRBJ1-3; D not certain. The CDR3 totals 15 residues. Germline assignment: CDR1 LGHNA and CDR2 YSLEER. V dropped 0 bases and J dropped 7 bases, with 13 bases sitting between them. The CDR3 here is CASSQDRRGRNTIYF. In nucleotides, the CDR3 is TGCGCCAGCAGCCAAGATCGCCGAGGTCGGAACACCATATATTTT.

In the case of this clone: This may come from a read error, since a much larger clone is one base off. As DNA, the CDR3 is TGTGCCCGGACGTCATCCGGGGGAATCTACAATCAGCCCCAGCATTTT. Translation gives CARTSSGGIYNQPQHF. V and J are TRBV25-1 and TRBJ1-5; D is possibly TRBD1 (5 bases). Germline V lookup: CDR1 MGHDK, CDR2 SYGVNS. Trimming left V 11 bases short and J 3 bases short, with 23 bases between. This CDR3 contains 16 residues.

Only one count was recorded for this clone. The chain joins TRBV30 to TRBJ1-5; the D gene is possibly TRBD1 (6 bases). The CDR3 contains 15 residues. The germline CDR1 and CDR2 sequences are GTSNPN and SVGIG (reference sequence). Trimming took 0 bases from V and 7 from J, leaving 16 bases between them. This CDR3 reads CAWSVRRTRGQPQHF. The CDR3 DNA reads TGTGCCTGGAGTGTTCGGCGGACAAGGGGGCAGCCCCAGCATTTT. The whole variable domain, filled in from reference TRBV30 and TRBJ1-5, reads SQTIHQWPATLVQPVGSPLSLECTVEGTSNPNLYWYRQAAGRGLQLLFYSVGIGQISSEVPQNLSASRPQDRQFILSSKKLLLSDSGFYLCAWSVRRTRGQPQHFGDGTRLSIL.

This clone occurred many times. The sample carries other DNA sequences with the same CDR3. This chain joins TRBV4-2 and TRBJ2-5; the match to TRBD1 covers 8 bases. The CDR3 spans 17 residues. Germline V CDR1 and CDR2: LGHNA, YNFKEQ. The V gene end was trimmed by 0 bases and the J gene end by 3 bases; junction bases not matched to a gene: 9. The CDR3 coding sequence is TGTGCCAGCAGCCAAGACCGCCTTCGGACAGGGAAAGAGACCCAGTACTTC. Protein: CASSQDRLRTGKETQYF.

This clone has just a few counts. The CDR3 sequence: CASSGRAGQAQPQHF. The CDR3 nucleotides are TGTGCCAGCAGTGGACGGGCAGGGCAGGCGCAGCCCCAGCATTTT. The V and J genes are TRBV2 and TRBJ1-5, with a tentative D call TRBD1 (5 bases). Trimming pared 4 bases from V and 7 bases from J, leaving 17 bases between. This CDR3 is built from 15 residues. Germline CDR1 reads SNHLY; CDR2 reads FYNNEI.

The CDR3 DNA reads TGCGCCAGCAGCCAAGGGGGTAATCATGGCTACACCTTC. Translated, it gives CASSQGGNHGYTF. V gene TRBV4-1 combines with J gene TRBJ1-2; D remains ambiguous. This CDR3 comprises 13 residues. From germline, CDR1 is MGHRA and CDR2 YSYEKL. Between the trimmed V and J ends, which lost 1 base and 6 bases, there was a span of 9 bases.

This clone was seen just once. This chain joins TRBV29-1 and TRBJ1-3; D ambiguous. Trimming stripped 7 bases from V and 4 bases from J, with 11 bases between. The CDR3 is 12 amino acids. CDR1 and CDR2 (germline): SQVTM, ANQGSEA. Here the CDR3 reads CSAAESGNTIYF. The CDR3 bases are TGCAGCGCTGCCGAGTCCGGAAACACCATATATTTT.

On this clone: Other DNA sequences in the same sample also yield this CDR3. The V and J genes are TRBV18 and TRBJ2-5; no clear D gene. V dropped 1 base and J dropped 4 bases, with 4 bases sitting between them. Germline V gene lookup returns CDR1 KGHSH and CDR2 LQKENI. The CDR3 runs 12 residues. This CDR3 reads CASSPLGETQYF. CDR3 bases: TGTGCCAGCTCACCACTAGGAGAGACCCAGTACTTC.

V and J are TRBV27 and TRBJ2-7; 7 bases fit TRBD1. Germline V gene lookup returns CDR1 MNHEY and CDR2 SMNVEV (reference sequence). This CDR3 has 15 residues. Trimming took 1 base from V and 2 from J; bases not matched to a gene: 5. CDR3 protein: CASSLFGTVPYEQYF. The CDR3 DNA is TGTGCCAGCAGTTTATTCGGGACAGTCCCCTACGAGCAGTACTTC.

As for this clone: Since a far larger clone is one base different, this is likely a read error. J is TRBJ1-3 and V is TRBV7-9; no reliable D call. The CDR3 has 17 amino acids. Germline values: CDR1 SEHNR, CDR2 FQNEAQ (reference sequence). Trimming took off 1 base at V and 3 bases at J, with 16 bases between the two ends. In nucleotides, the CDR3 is TGTGCCAGCAGCTTAGTTGGTCCAAAGAGCTTTGGAAACACCATATATTTT. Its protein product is CASSLVGPKSFGNTIYF.

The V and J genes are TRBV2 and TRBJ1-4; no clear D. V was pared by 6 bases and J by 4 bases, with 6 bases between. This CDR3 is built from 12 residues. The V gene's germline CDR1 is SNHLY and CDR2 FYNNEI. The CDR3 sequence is CASRQSNEKLFF. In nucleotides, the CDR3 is TGTGCCAGCAGACAGAGTAATGAAAAACTGTTTTTT. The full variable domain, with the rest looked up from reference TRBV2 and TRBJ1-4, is EPEVTQTPSHQVTQMGQEVILRCVPISNHLYFYWYRQILGQKVEFLVSFYNNEISEKSEIFDDQFSVERPDGSNFTLKIRSTKLEDSAMYFCASRQSNEKLFFGSGTQLSVL.

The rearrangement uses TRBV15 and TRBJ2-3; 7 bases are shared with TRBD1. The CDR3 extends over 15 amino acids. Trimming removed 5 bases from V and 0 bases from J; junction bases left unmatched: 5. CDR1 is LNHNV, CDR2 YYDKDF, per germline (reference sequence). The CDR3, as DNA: TGTGCCACCAGCCTTCGACAGGGAAGCACAGATACGCAGTATTTT. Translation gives CATSLRQGSTDTQYF.

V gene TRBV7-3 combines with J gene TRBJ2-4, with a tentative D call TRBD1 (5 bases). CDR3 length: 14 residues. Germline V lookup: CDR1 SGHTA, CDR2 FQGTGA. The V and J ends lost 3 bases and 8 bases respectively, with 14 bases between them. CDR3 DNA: TGTGCCAGCAGCTTTGGCAGGGTCGGAGACATTCAGTACTTC. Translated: CASSFGRVGDIQYF.

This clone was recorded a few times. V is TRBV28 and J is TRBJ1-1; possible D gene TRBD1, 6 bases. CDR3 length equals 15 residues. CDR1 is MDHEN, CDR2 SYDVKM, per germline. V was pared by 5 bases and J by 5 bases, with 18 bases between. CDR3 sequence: CASSLPGVRGTEAFF. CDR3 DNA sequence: TGTGCCAGCAGTCTTCCAGGGGTCCGGGGGACTGAAGCTTTCTTT.

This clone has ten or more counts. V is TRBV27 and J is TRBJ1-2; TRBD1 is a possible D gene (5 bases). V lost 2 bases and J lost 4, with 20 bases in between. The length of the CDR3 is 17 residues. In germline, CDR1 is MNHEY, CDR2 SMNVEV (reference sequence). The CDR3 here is CASSLAVLPGDPYGYTF. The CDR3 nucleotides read TGTGCCAGCAGTTTAGCCGTTCTTCCGGGGGATCCCTATGGCTACACCTTC.